This TCR beta chain was sequenced in a study of identical twins. Study-level points and caveats: The authors drew conclusions from cross-sectional statistical analysis rather than following the same donors.

Through template switching, a universal primer site was introduced, and the cDNA contained unique molecular identifiers. MiXCR was run by TCRdb on the 5' RACE reads, yielding one entry per CDR3 protein. The table records around 1.7 million distinct CDR3 sequences, 25% to 35% of them present only once. V dropped 6 bases and J dropped 1 base, with 13 bases sitting between them. Germline CDR1 and CDR2: DFQATT and SNEGSKA (reference sequence). The CDR3 runs 14 residues. Ten or more counts support this clonotype. The target antigen is unknown. The sequencing sample was made of cord blood. The sequence came from a newborn girl in good health. This chain links TRBV20-1 with TRBJ2-1; D may be TRBD2 (6 bases). CDR3: CSATSGGSYNEQFF. CDR3 bases: TGCAGTGCAACGAGCGGAGGGTCCTACAATGAGCAGTTCTTC.